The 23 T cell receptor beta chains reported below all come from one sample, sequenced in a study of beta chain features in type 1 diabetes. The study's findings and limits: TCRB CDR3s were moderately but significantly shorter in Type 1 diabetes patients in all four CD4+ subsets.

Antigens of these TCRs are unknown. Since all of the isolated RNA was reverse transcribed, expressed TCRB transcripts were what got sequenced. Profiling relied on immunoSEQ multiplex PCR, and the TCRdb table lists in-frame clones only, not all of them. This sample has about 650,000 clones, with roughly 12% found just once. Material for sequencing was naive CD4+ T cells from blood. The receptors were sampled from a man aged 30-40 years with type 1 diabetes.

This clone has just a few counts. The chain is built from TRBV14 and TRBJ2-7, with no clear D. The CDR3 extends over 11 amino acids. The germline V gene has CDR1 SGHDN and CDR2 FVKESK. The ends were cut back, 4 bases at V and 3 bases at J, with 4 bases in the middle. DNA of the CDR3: TGTGCCAGCAGCCGTCTCTACGAGCAGTACTTC. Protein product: CASSRLYEQYF.

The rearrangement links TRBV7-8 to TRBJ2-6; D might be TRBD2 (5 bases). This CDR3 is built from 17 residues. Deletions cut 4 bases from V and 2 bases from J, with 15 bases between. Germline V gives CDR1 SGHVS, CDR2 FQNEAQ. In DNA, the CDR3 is TGTGCCAGCAGCTCTCCTACTAGGGTAACTGGGGCCAACGTCCTGACTTTC. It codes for CASSSPTRVTGANVLTF.

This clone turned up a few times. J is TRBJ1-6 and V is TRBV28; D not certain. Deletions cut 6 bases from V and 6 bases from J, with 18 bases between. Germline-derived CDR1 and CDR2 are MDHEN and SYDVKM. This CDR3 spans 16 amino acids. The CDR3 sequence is CASRFSGPAFNSPLHF. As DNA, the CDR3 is TGTGCCAGCAGGTTTTCTGGGCCAGCATTTAATTCACCCCTCCACTTT.

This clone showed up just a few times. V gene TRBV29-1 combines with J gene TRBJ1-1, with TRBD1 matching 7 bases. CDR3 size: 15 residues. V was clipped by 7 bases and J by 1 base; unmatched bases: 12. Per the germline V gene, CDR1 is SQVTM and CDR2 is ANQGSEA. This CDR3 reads CSASQQQGWNTEAFF. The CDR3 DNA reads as TGCAGCGCCTCCCAACAACAGGGGTGGAACACTGAAGCTTTCTTT.

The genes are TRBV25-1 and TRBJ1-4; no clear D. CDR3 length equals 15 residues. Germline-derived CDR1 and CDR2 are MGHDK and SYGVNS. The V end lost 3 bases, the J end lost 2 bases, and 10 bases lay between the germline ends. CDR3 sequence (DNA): TGTGCCAGCAGTGACCCGAAGGGTACTAATGAAAAACTGTTTTTT. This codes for CASSDPKGTNEKLFF. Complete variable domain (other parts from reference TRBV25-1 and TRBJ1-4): EADIYQTPRYLVIGTGKKITLECSQTMGHDKMYWYQQDPGMELHLIHYSYGVNSTEKGDLSSESTVSRIRTEHFPLTLESARPSHTSQYLCASSDPKGTNEKLFFGSGTQLSVL.

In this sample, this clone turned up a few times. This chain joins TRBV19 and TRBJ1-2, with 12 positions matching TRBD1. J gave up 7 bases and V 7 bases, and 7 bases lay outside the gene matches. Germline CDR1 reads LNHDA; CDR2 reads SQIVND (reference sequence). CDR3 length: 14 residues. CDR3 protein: CASIGTGGEIGYTF. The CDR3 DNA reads TGTGCCAGTATAGGGACAGGGGGCGAGATTGGCTACACCTTC.

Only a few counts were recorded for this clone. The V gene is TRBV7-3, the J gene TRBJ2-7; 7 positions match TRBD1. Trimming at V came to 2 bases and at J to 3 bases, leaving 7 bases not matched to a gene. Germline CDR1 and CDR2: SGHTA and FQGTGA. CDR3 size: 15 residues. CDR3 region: CASSLDGTANYEQYF. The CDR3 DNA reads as TGTGCCAGCAGCTTAGATGGGACAGCTAACTACGAGCAGTACTTC.

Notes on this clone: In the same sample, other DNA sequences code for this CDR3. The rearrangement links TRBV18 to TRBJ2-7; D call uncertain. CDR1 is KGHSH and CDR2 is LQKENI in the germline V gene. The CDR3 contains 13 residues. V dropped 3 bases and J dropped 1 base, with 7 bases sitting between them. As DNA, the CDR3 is TGTGCCAGCTCACCCACCGAATCCTACGAGCAGTACTTC. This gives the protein CASSPTESYEQYF.

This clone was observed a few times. The CDR3 spells CASSPLREGIETQYF. For the CDR3, the DNA is TGTGCCAGCAGCCCCCTAAGGGAAGGGATAGAGACCCAGTACTTC. J is TRBJ2-5 and V is TRBV21-1. TRBV21-1 is shown as a pseudogene. This CDR3 contains 15 residues.

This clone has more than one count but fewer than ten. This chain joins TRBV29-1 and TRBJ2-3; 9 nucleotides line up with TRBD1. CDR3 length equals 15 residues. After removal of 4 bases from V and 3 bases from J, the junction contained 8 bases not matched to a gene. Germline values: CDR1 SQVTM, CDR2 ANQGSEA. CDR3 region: CSVGPTGGGTDTQYF. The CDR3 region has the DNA TGCAGCGTTGGCCCGACAGGGGGTGGGACAGATACGCAGTATTTT.

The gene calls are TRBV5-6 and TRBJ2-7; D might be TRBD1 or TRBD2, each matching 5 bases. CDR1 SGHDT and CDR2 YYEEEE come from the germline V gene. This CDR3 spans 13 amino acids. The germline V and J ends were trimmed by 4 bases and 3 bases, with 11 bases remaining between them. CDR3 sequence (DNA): TGTGCCAGCAGCCTGGGACGGTACTACGAGCAGTACTTC. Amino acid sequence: CASSLGRYYEQYF. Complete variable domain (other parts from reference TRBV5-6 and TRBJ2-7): DAGVTQSPTHLIKTRGQQVTLRCSPKSGHDTVSWYQQALGQGPQFIFQYYEEEERQRGNFPDRFSGHQFPNYSSELNVNALLLGDSALYLCASSLGRYYEQYFGPGTRLTVT.

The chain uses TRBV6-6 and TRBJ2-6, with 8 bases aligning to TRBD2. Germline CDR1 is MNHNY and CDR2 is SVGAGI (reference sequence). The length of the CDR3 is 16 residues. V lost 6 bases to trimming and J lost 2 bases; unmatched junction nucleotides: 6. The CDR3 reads CASSPGGQTGANVLTF. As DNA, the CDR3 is TGTGCCAGCAGCCCGGGGGGGCAGACTGGGGCCAACGTCCTGACTTTC.

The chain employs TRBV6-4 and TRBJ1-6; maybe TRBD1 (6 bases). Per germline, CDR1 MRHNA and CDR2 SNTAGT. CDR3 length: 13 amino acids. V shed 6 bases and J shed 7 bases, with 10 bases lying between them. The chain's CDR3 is CASSAQGNSPLHF. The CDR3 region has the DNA TGTGCCAGCAGCGCCCAGGGGAATTCACCCCTCCACTTT.

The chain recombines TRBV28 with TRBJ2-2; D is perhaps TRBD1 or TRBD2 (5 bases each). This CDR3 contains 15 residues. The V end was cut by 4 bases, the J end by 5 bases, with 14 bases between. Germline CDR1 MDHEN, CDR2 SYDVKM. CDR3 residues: CASSSGAGSTGELFF. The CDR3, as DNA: TGTGCCAGCAGTTCCGGGGCAGGGAGTACCGGGGAGCTGTTTTTT.

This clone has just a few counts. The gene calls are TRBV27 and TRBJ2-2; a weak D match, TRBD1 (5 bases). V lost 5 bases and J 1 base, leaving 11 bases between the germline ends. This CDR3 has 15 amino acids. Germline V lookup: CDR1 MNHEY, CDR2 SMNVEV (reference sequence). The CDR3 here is CASSRQGLNTGELFF. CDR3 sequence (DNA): TGTGCCAGCAGTCGTCAGGGATTGAACACCGGGGAGCTGTTTTTT.

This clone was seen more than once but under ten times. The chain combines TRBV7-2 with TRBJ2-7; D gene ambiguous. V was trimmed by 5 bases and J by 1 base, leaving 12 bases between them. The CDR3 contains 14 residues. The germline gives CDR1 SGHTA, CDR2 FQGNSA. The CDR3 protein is CASSPRHGSYEQYF. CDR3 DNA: TGTGCCAGCAGCCCCCGACACGGATCCTACGAGCAGTACTTC.

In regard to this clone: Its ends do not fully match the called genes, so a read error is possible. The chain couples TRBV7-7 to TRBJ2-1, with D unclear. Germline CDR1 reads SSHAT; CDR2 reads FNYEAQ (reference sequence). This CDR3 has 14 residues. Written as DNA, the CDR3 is TGTGCTAGCAGCCCCGACATCGATGGGAATGAGCAGTTCTTC. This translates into CASSPDIDGNEQFF.

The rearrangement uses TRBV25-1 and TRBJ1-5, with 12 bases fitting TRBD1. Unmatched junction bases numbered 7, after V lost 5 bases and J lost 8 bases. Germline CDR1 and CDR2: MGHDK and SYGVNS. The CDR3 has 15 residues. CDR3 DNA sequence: TGTGCCAGCAGTCCGGGACAGGGGGCAGGGGAGCCCCAGCATTTT. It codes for CASSPGQGAGEPQHF.

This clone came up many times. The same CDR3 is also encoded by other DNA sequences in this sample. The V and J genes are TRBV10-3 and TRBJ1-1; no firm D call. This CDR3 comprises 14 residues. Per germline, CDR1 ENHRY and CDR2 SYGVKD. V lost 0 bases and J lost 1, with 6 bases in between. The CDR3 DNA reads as TGTGCCATCAGTGAGTCCAAGGGGAACACTGAAGCTTTCTTT. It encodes CAISESKGNTEAFF.

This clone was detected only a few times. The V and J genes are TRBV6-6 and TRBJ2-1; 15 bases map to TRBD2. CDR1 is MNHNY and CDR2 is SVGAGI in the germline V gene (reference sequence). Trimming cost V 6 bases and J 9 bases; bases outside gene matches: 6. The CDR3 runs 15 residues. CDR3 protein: CASSPGTSGGSEQFF. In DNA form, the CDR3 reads TGTGCCAGCAGCCCCGGGACTAGCGGGGGGAGTGAGCAGTTCTTC.

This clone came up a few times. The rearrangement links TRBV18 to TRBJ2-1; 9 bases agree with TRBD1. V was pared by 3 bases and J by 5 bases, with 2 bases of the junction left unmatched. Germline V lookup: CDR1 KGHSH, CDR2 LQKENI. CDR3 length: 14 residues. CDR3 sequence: CASSPRDRDNEQFF. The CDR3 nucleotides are TGTGCCAGCTCACCCCGGGACAGGGACAATGAGCAGTTCTTC.

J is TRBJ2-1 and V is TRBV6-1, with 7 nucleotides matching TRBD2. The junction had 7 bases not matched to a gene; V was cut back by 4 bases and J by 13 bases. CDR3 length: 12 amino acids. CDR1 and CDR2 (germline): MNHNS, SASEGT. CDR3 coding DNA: TGTGCCAGCAGTGCTGACCGGGACTACCAGTTCTTC. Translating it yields CASSADRDYQFF.

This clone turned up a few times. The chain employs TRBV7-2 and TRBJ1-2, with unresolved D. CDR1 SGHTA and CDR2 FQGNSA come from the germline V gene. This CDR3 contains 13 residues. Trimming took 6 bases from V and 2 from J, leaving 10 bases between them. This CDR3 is CASSQQANYGYTF. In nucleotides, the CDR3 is TGTGCCAGCAGTCAGCAGGCGAACTATGGCTACACCTTC.